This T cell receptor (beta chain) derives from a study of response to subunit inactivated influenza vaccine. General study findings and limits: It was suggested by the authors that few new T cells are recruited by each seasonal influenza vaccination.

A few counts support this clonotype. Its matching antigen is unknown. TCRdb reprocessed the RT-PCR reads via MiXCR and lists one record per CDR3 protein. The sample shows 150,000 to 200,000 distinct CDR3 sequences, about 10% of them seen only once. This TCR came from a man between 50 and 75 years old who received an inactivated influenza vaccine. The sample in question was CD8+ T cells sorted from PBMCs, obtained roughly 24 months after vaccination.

The CDR3 DNA reads as TGCGCCAGCAGCCAACATGTTGGCGGGCAGTTCTACGAGCAGTACTTC. Its translation is CASSQHVGGQFYEQYF. The chain recombines TRBV4-1 with TRBJ2-7; a possible D gene is TRBD2 (5 bases). V lost 2 bases to trimming and J lost 3 bases, with 17 bases between them. Germline V gives CDR1 MGHRA, CDR2 YSYEKL. This CDR3 is 16 amino acids long.